This TCR beta chain derives from a study of cytomegalovirus exposure and HLA in healthy donors. Study results and limitations: Among TCR beta chains of equal frequency, HLA-associated ones were more clonally expanded in a later analysis. Several V segments, TRBV6-2 and TRBV6-3 among them, could not be told apart and were dropped.

This clone was counted only a few times. Its antigen is undetermined. The PCR used 60 Vbeta and 13 Jbeta primers. Generated by immunoSEQ multiplex PCR, the TCRdb table keeps only in-frame clones and is missing some. The sample shows 200,000 or so clones, roughly 84% of them seen only once. Germline V gene sequence: CDR1 MNHEY, CDR2 SVGAGI. The V end lost 6 bases, the J end lost 4 bases, and 18 bases lay between the germline ends. The CDR3 length is 15 residues. What was sequenced was PBMCs. The chain carries TRBV6-5 and TRBJ1-1; D not certain. This clonotype was obtained from a boy under 18 in good health and CMV-seronegative. CDR3 region: CASSPTPGEGTEAFF. For the CDR3, the DNA is TGTGCCAGCAGCCCAACTCCCGGGGAGGGCACTGAAGCTTTCTTT.